Reported below is one T cell receptor (beta chain). What it recognizes is unknown. The CDR3 spans 14 residues. Looked up from germline, CDR1 is DFQATT and CDR2 is SNEGSKA (reference sequence). The entry originates in a study of monozygotic twins with inflammatory bowel disease. Incorporation of UMIs carrying a 6-nucleotide sample barcode was performed by template switching. TCRdb reanalyzed the 5' RACE reads, giving one entry per CDR3 protein sequence and no DNA. The listing contains under 350,000 distinct CDR3 sequences. Study-wide results and limits: Data gave no support to a single strong signal or clonotype associated with IBD.

Total RNA was isolated from whole blood without T cell sorting. The V gene is TRBV20-1, the J gene TRBJ2-1; no DNA is available, so the TRBD1 call from TCRdb remains unchecked. The receptor's source is a human donor with ulcerative colitis or Crohn's disease, or a healthy co-twin of an affected twin (not recorded which). The sample comprised blood. Here the CDR3 reads CSARFGTAYNEQFF.